This TCR beta chain was recovered during a study of blood T cell repertoires in COVID-19. TCRdb keeps only in-frame clones here, not all; method: immunoSEQ multiplex PCR. The sample includes 250,000 or so clones, around nine tenths of them seen just once. CDR3 length: 16 amino acids. V lost 2 bases and J lost 3, with 14 bases in between. Germline loops: CDR1 MNHEY, CDR2 SVGAGI. The receptor comes from a man in his forties who had recovered from COVID-19. This chain joins TRBV6-5 and TRBJ1-3, with D possibly being TRBD1 (5 bases). Sequencing input: PBMCs or T cells enriched from blood (not recorded which). The chain's CDR3 is CASSYGVQGRGNTIYF. As DNA, the CDR3 is TGTGCCAGCAGTTACGGGGTGCAGGGCCGTGGAAACACCATATATTTT.